This T cell receptor (beta chain) is drawn from a study of sequential checkpoint blockade in melanoma. Study overall: Both treatment sequences were followed by maintenance nivolumab. Over 20 patients had matched tumor biopsies before treatment and at week 13 after nivolumab or ipilimumab alone.

Treatment given: randomized to nivolumab then ipilimumab (arm A) or the reverse (arm B). No patient had prior DNA-damaging chemotherapy. Data came from immunoSEQ multiplex PCR; TCRdb stores just in-frame clones and leaves some out. The sample has some 4,100 clones; roughly 19% are singletons. The CDR3 is 15 amino acids. The sequencing used tumor tissue (inferred from file names), collected from a patient given nivolumab and ipilimumab in sequence. The source is a human donor with melanoma. The rearrangement uses TRBV12-2 and TRBJ2-3. TRBV12-2 is reported as a pseudogene. The CDR3 DNA sequence: TGTGCAAGTCTGAACCCCGCTTATAGCACAGATACGCAGTATTTT. Protein sequence: CASLNPAYSTDTQYF.